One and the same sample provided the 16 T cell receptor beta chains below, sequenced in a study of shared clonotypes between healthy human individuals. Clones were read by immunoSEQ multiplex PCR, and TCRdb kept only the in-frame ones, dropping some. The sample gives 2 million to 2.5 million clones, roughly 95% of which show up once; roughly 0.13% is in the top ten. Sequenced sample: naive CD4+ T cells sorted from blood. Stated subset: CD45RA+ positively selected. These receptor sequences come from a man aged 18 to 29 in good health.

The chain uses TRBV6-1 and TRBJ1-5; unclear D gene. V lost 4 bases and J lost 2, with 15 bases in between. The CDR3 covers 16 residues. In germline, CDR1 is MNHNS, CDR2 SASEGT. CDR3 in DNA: TGTGCCAGCAGTGTTTCGAGGGCCGGGGGCAATCAGCCCCAGCATTTT. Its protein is CASSVSRAGGNQPQHF.

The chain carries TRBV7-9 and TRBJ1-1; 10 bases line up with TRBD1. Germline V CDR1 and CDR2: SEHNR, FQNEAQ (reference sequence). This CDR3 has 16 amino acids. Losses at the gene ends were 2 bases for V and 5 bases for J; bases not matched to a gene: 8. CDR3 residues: CASSLLRDRGRTEAFF. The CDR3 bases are TGTGCCAGCAGCTTACTCCGGGACAGGGGCAGGACTGAAGCTTTCTTT.

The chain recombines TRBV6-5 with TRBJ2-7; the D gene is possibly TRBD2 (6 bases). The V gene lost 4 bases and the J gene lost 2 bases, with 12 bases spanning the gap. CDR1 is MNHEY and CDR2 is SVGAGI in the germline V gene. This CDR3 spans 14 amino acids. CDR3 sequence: CASSSGDGTYEQYF. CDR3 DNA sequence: TGTGCCAGCAGTTCGGGGGACGGAACCTACGAGCAGTACTTC.

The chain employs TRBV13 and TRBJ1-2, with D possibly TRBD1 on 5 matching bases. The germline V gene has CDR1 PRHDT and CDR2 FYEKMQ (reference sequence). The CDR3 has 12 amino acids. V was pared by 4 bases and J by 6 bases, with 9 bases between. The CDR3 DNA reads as TGTGCCAGCAGCTATCAGGGTAATGGCTACACCTTC. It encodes CASSYQGNGYTF.

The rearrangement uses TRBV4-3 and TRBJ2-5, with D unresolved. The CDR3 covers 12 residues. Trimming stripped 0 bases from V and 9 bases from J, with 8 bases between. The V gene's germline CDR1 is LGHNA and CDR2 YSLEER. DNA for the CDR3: TGCGCCAGCAGCCAAGATCGAAGGGCCCAGTACTTC. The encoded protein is CASSQDRRAQYF.

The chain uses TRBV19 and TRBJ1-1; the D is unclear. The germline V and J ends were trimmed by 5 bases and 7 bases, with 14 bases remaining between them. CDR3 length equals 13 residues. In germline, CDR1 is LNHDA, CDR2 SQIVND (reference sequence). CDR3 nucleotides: TGTGCCAGTAGTGGAGGAAGGATGGGTGAAGCTTTCTTT. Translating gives CASSGGRMGEAFF.

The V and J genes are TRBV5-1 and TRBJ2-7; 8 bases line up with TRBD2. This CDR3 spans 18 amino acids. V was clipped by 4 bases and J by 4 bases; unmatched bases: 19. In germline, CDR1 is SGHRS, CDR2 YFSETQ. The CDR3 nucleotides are TGCGCCAGCAGCAGAATGGCGGTGGGTAGCGGGGAGATTTACGAGCAGTACTTC. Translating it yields CASSRMAVGSGEIYEQYF.

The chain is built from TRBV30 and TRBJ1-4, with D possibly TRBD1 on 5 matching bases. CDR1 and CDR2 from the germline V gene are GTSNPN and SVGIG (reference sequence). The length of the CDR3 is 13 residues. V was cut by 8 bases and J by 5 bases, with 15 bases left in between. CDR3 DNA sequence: TGTGCCATTGGGGCCACTCCCAATGAAAAACTGTTTTTT. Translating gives CAIGATPNEKLFF.

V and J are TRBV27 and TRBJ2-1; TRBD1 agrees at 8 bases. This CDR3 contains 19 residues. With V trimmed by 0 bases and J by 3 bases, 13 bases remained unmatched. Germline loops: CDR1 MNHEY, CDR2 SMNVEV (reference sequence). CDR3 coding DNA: TGTGCCAGCAGTTTATCGTCTTTCTTTTCGGGACAGGTCTACAATGAGCAGTTCTTC. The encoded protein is CASSLSSFFSGQVYNEQFF.

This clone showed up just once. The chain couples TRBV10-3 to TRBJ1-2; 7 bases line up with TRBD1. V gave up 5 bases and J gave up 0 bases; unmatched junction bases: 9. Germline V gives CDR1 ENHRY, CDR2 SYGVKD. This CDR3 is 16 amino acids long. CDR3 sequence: CAISPGQSSANYGYTF. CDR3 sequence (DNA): TGTGCCATCAGTCCGGGACAGAGCTCAGCTAACTATGGCTACACCTTC.

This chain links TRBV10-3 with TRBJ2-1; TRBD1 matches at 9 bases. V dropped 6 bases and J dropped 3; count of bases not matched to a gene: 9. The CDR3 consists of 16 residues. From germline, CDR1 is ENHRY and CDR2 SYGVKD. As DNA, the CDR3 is TGTGCCATCAGGGGAACCGGGACAGGGAGCTACAATGAGCAGTTCTTC. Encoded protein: CAIRGTGTGSYNEQFF.

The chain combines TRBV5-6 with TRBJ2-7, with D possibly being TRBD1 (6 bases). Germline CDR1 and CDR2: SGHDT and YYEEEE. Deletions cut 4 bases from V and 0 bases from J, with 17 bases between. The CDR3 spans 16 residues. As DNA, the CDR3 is TGTGCCAGCAGCCCCTTCTGGTACAGGGTCTCCTACGAGCAGTACTTC. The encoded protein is CASSPFWYRVSYEQYF.

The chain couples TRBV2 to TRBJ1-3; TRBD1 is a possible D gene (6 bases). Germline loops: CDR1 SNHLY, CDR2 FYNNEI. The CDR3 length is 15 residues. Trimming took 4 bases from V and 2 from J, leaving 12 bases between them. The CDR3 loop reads CASSALGGTGNTIYF. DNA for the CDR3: TGTGCCAGCAGTGCCTTAGGGGGGACTGGAAACACCATATATTTT.

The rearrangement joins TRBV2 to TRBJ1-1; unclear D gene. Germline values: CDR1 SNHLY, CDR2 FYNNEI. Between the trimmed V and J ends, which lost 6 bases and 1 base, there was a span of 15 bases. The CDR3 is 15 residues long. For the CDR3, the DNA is TGTGCCAGCAGGGGTGATATACAGAGGAACACTGAAGCTTTCTTT. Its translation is CASRGDIQRNTEAFF.

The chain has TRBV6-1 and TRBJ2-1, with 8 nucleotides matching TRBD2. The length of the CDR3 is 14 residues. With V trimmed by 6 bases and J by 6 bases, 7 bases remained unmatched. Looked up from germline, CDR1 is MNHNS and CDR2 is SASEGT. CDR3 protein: CASRFTSGGNEQFF. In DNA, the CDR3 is TGTGCCAGCAGGTTCACTAGCGGAGGCAATGAGCAGTTCTTC.

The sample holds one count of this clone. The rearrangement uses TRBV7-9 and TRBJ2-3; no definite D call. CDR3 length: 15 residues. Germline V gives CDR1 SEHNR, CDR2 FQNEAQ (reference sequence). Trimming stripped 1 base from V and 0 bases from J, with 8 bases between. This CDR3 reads CASSLGFSSTDTQYF. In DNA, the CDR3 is TGTGCCAGCAGCTTAGGATTTTCCAGCACAGATACGCAGTATTTT.